This T cell receptor (beta chain) was observed in a study of OX40 agonist ivuxolimab in advanced cancers. Study as a whole: Subjects had a mean age of about 60 years, with a range of roughly 20 to 80; approximately 83% were male.

As for this clone: Antigen: not known.

CDR3 size: 13 residues. The V gene lost 2 bases and the J gene lost 2 bases, with 6 bases spanning the gap. Germline CDR1 and CDR2: MNHEY and SVGAGI. Profiling relied on immunoSEQ multiplex PCR, and the TCRdb table lists in-frame clones only, not all of them. The sample lists tens of thousands of clones, 80% to 85% occurring once. Study results and caveats: The study found that CD8+ T cells averaged more expanded clones than CD4+.

The sequence was collected from an adult with an advanced solid tumor such as melanoma, head and neck, liver or kidney cancer. This chain joins TRBV6-5 and TRBJ1-2; D unclear. The material was CD4+ or CD8+ T cells sorted from blood, obtained in a trial of the OX40 agonist ivuxolimab. CDR3 sequence: CASSYANNYGYTF. CDR3 sequence (DNA): TGTGCCAGCAGTTACGCCAACAACTATGGCTACACCTTC.